The 21 T cell receptor beta chains below all came from one sample that was sequenced in a study of response to subunit inactivated influenza vaccine (dated by TCRdb to 2016 to 2018). Libraries were made using RT-PCR. Sequencer: Illumina HiSeq 2500. Starting from the raw public reads, TCRdb applied fastp trimming at Q25, assembled clones with MiXCR and retained in-frame beta chains. One record per CDR3 amino acid sequence lists the most common genes and DNA. The sample yields some 520,000 distinct CDR3 sequences; approximately 17% were counted once. The ten most abundant clones make up 3% to 3.5% of the sample. The input for sequencing was CD4+ T cells sorted from PBMCs, taken 23 to 25 months after vaccination. These receptors came from a man in his fifties or sixties who received an inactivated influenza vaccine. Donor details come from another sample of the same person, matched by shared clones.

The chain recombines TRBV5-1 with TRBJ1-2; no clear D. Trimming took 4 bases from V and 1 from J, leaving 8 bases between them. This CDR3 has 13 residues. Germline V gives CDR1 SGHRS, CDR2 YFSETQ. In nucleotides, the CDR3 is TGCGCCAGCAGCCCTGACAATAACTATGGCTACACCTTC. Protein product: CASSPDNNYGYTF.

The chain recombines TRBV25-1 with TRBJ1-3; TRBD1 aligns across 8 bases. The CDR3 contains 15 residues. Trimming at V came to 5 bases and at J to 4 bases, leaving 7 bases not matched to a gene. Germline assignment: CDR1 MGHDK and CDR2 SYGVNS. DNA for the CDR3: TGTGCCAGCAGTACTCGGACAGGGAAAGGAAACACCATATATTTT. Translation: CASSTRTGKGNTIYF.

The rearrangement links TRBV11-2 to TRBJ2-5; TRBD2 matches at 15 bases. Germline CDR1 and CDR2: SGHAT and FQNNGV. J was trimmed by 2 bases and V by 5 bases; bases with no gene match: 6. This CDR3 spans 17 amino acids. The CDR3 bases are TGTGCCAGCAGCCTAGGGGGGACTAGCGGGGGGCAAGAGACCCAGTACTTC. Its translation is CASSLGGTSGGQETQYF.

This clonotype showed up just once. The genes are TRBV9 and TRBJ2-1, with D possibly matching TRBD2 (5 bases). CDR3 length equals 13 residues. V was pared by 0 bases and J by 10 bases, with 11 bases between. Germline V gene sequence: CDR1 SGDLS, CDR2 YYNGEE. The CDR3 bases are TGTGCCAGCAGCGTAGGGGTGGGCGGGGAGCAGTTCTTC. It is translated as CASSVGVGGEQFF.

Only a few counts were recorded for this clonotype. The chain couples TRBV30 to TRBJ1-1, with D hard to call. The germline V gene encodes CDR1 GTSNPN and CDR2 SVGIG (reference sequence). The CDR3 covers 11 residues. V lost 3 bases and J lost 1, with 3 bases in between. The CDR3 DNA follows: TGTGCCTGGAGGTGGAACACTGAAGCTTTCTTT. Translation gives CAWRWNTEAFF.

This rearrangement joins TRBV6-2 or TRBV6-3 to TRBJ1-6, with a possible D match to TRBD1 (5 bases). Germline V gene lookup returns CDR1 MNHEY and CDR2 SVGEGT. CDR3 length: 14 residues. The V end was cut by 6 bases, the J end by 6 bases, with 12 bases between. For the CDR3, the DNA is TGTGCCAGCAGCCCCGGGGGAGTTAATTCACCCCTCCACTTT. It specifies CASSPGGVNSPLHF.

The V and J genes are TRBV5-1 and TRBJ2-2; D not certain. Germline V gene lookup returns CDR1 SGHRS and CDR2 YFSETQ. The CDR3 has 16 amino acids. V was shortened by 0 bases and J by 3 bases, with 12 bases between the two germline ends. The CDR3, as DNA: TGCGCCAGCAGCTTGGTCTGGGCCGAGGACACCGGGGAGCTGTTTTTT. Residues: CASSLVWAEDTGELFF.

This clonotype was detected only a few times. The chain links TRBV19 to TRBJ1-5; TRBD1 agrees at 9 bases. Trimming took 9 bases from V and 11 from J; bases not matched to a gene: 11. Germline CDR1 LNHDA, CDR2 SQIVND (reference sequence). CDR3 length: 13 amino acids. CDR3 DNA: TGTGCCAGCCGGGACAGGGTTAATCTAGCCCAGCATTTT. This sequence encodes CASRDRVNLAQHF.

A few counts support this clonotype. This sequence joins TRBV2 and TRBJ1-6; no clear D gene. Germline V gives CDR1 SNHLY, CDR2 FYNNEI. V was clipped by 6 bases and J by 5 bases, with 11 bases between them. This CDR3 has 14 amino acids. The CDR3 protein is CASRTMSDNSPLHF. The CDR3 coding sequence is TGTGCCAGCAGGACGATGAGCGATAATTCACCCCTCCACTTT.

This clonotype has more than one count but fewer than ten. This chain uses TRBV18 with TRBJ2-7, with D perhaps being TRBD1 or TRBD2 (5 bases each). The V end lost 3 bases, the J end lost 3 bases, and 9 bases lay between the germline ends. The CDR3 has 13 residues. Per germline, CDR1 KGHSH and CDR2 LQKENI. The DNA for the CDR3 is TGTGCCAGCTCACCCGGGACCCTCTACGAGCAGTACTTC. Translation gives CASSPGTLYEQYF.

This clonotype was seen many times. V is TRBV5-1 and J is TRBJ2-7, with 7 bases that match TRBD1. Germline CDR1 reads SGHRS; CDR2 reads YFSETQ. With 2 bases clipped from V and 6 bases from J, the junction kept 2 bases outside the gene matches. This CDR3 has 12 residues. The CDR3 spells CASSFTGAEQYF. The CDR3 DNA reads TGCGCCAGCAGCTTCACAGGGGCCGAGCAGTACTTC.

The J gene is TRBJ2-5, the V gene TRBV20-1; 9 bases align to TRBD2. The CDR3 totals 15 residues. The V segment lost 0 bases and the J segment 5 bases; nucleotides outside the gene matches: 7. Germline V lookup: CDR1 DFQATT, CDR2 SNEGSKA (reference sequence). In nucleotides, the CDR3 is TGCAGTGCTAGAGAGGTAGCGGGAGCTCTGGAGACCCAGTACTTC. Its translation: CSAREVAGALETQYF.

This chain connects TRBV6-5 to TRBJ1-6; D is ambiguous. Germline values: CDR1 MNHEY, CDR2 SVGAGI. Trimming cost V 4 bases and J 0 bases, with 10 bases left between them. The CDR3 is 16 amino acids. CDR3 sequence reads: CASSLGGTSYNSPLHF. In DNA, the CDR3 is TGTGCCAGCAGTTTAGGCGGCACCTCCTATAATTCACCCCTCCACTTT.

The chain combines TRBV7-2 with TRBJ2-7, with D perhaps matching TRBD2 (5 bases). Trimming removed 5 bases at V and 6 bases at J, with 17 bases between. The germline CDR1 and CDR2 sequences are SGHTA and FQGNSA. CDR3 length equals 14 residues. CDR3 coding DNA: TGTGCCAGCAGCCTTACCGAACATCGGGGCGAGCAGTACTTC. Protein sequence: CASSLTEHRGEQYF.

The genes are TRBV20-1 and TRBJ2-1; unclear D gene. This CDR3 is 11 amino acids long. Trimming removed 2 bases from V and 7 bases from J, with 6 bases in between. Looked up from germline, CDR1 is DFQATT and CDR2 is SNEGSKA (reference sequence). Here the CDR3 DNA reads TGCAGTGCTAGATTGGGTAATGAGCAGTTCTTC. Translated, it gives CSARLGNEQFF.

The V and J genes are TRBV20-1 and TRBJ2-5; the D gene could be TRBD1 or TRBD2 (5 bases each). Germline CDR1 is DFQATT and CDR2 is SNEGSKA (reference sequence). CDR3 length: 12 residues. Trimming stripped 4 bases from V and 5 bases from J, with 11 bases between. The CDR3 region has the DNA TGCAGTGCTACCACATGGGGGGAGACCCAGTACTTC. The encoded protein is CSATTWGETQYF.

This chain connects TRBV7-8 to TRBJ1-5; 9 bases fit TRBD1. V was clipped by 3 bases and J by 11 bases; unmatched bases: 11. CDR3 length: 15 residues. Germline values: CDR1 SGHVS, CDR2 FQNEAQ. The DNA of the CDR3 is TGTGCCAGCAGCTTGAGGCTACAGGGGGCCGGGGCCCAGCATTTT. This gives the protein CASSLRLQGAGAQHF.

There are a few counts of this clonotype. The CDR3 DNA follows: TGTGCCAGCAGTTACTCGGCAACTGGGGTGGAGACCCAGTACTTC. It specifies CASSYSATGVETQYF. The rearrangement joins TRBV6-5 to TRBJ2-5, with D hard to call. The germline V gene has CDR1 MNHEY and CDR2 SVGAGI. V lost 0 bases to trimming and J lost 5 bases, with 13 bases between them. The CDR3 consists of 15 residues.

This clonotype occurred many times. This sequence joins TRBV5-1 and TRBJ1-1; 7 bases align to TRBD1. This CDR3 contains 15 residues. With V trimmed by 4 bases and J by 1 base, 7 bases remained unmatched. The V gene's germline CDR1 is SGHRS and CDR2 YFSETQ. The DNA for the CDR3 is TGCGCCAGCAGCCCTACGGGACAGCGGAACACTGAAGCTTTCTTT. Amino acid sequence: CASSPTGQRNTEAFF. The full variable domain, rest sourced from reference TRBV5-1 and TRBJ1-1, is KAGVTQTPRYLIKTRGQQVTLSCSPISGHRSVSWYQQTPGQGLQFLFEYFSETQRNKGNFPGRFSGRQFSNSRSEMNVSTLELGDSALYLCASSPTGQRNTEAFFGQGTRLTVV.

This clonotype was seen more than once but under ten times. This chain connects TRBV20-1 to TRBJ2-7; 8 bases fit TRBD1. The germline gives CDR1 DFQATT, CDR2 SNEGSKA (reference sequence). V shed 5 bases and J 1 base; nucleotides not matched to a gene: 10. The CDR3 runs 15 residues. The CDR3 DNA is TGCAGTGCTGTGAGACCGGGACAGGTATCCTACGAGCAGTACTTC. It is translated as CSAVRPGQVSYEQYF.

This clonotype was seen a handful of times. In DNA, the CDR3 is TGTGCCAGCAGCTCGGGACAGGGGAGGAACACTGAAGCTTTCTTT. Residues: CASSSGQGRNTEAFF. The J gene is TRBJ1-1, the V gene TRBV7-8, with TRBD1 matching 10 bases. The J segment lost 1 base and the V segment lost 4 bases, leaving 3 bases of the junction unmatched. Germline CDR1 SGHVS, CDR2 FQNEAQ. The CDR3 extends over 15 amino acids.